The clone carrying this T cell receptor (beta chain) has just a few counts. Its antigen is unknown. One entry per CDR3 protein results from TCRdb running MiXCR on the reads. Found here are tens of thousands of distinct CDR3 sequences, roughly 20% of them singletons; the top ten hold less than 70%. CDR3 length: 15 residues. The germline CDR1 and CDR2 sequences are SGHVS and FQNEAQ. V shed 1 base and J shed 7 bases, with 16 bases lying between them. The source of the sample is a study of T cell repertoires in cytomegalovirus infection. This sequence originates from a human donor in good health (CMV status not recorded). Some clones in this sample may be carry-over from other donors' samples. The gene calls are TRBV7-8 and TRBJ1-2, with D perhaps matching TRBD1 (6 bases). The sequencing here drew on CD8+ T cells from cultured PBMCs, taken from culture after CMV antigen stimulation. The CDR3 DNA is TGTGCCAGCAGCTTAGGGGGGGGCGCCGTGTCTGGCTACACCTTC. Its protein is CASSLGGGAVSGYTF.